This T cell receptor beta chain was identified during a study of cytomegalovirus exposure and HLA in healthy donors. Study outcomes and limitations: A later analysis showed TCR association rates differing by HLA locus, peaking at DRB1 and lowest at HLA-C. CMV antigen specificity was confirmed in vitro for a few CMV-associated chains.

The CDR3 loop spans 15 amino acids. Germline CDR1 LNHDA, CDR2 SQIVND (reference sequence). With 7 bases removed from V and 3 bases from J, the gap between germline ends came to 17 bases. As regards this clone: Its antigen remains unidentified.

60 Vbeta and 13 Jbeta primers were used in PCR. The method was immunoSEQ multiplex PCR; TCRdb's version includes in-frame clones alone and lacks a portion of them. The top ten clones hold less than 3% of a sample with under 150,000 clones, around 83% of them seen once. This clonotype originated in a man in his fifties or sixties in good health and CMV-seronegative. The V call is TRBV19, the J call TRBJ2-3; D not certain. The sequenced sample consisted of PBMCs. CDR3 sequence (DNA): TGTGCCAGTACAGACCCTAGATGGAGTACAGATACGCAGTATTTT. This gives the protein CASTDPRWSTDTQYF.